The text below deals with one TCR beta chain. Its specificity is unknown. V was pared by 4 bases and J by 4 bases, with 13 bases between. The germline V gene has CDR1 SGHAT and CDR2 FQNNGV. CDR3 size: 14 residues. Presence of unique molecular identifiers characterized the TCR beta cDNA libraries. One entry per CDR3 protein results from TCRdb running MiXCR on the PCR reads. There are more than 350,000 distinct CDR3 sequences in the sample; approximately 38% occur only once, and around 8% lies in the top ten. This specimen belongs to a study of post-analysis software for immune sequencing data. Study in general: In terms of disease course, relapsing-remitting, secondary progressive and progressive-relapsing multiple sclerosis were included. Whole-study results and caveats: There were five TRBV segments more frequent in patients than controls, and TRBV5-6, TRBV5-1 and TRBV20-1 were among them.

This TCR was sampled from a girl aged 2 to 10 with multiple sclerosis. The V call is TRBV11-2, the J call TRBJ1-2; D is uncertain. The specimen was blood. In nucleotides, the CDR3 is TGTGCCAGCAGCTCTATAAGGACGTTCTATGGCTACACCTTC. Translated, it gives CASSSIRTFYGYTF.